Listed here are 22 T cell receptor beta chains from one sample, sequenced in a study of blood T cell repertoires in COVID-19. Clones were sequenced by immunoSEQ multiplex PCR, and TCRdb holds only the in-frame ones, with some missing. In the table there are fewer than 300,000 clones, 86% of which are singletons. Material: peripheral blood. The receptors derive from a woman between 25 and 40 years old with COVID-19, enrolled during active disease.

The gene calls are TRBV7-6 and TRBJ2-1, with 9 bases aligning to TRBD2. The V gene's germline CDR1 is SGHVS and CDR2 FNYEAQ. V shed 1 base and J 8 bases; nucleotides not matched to a gene: 21. This CDR3 comprises 20 residues. CDR3 nucleotide sequence: TGTGCCAGCAGCTTAGTGGAGGGAGCACAGGCGGGGGGGCCGTATGATGAGCAGTTCTTC. Translated, it gives CASSLVEGAQAGGPYDEQFF.

The CDR3: CASTGTGPVWGNTATIYF. CDR3 in DNA: TGTGCCAGCACCGGGACAGGTCCTGTCTGGGGAAATACGGCCACCATATATTTT. The chain joins TRBV2 to TRBJ1-3, with 8 bases fitting TRBD1. Per the germline V gene, CDR1 is SNHLY and CDR2 is FYNNEI. The CDR3 consists of 18 residues. J was trimmed by 9 bases and V by 7 bases; bases with no gene match: 23.

This rearrangement joins TRBV7-9 to TRBJ1-4, with D unclear. This CDR3 comprises 16 residues. Germline lookup yields CDR1 SEHNR and CDR2 FQNEAQ (reference sequence). The V end lost 1 base, the J end lost 0 bases, and 9 bases lay between the germline ends. As DNA, the CDR3 is TGTGCCAGCAGCTTAGGTGTACGGGCAACTAATGAAAAACTGTTTTTT. Amino acids: CASSLGVRATNEKLFF. The whole variable domain, filled in from reference TRBV7-9 and TRBJ1-4, reads DTGVSQNPRHKITKRGQNVTFRCDPISEHNRLYWYRQTLGQGPEFLTYFQNEAQLEKSRLLSDRFSAERPKGSFSTLEIQRTEQGDSAMYLCASSLGVRATNEKLFFGSGTQLSVL.

This clone was observed a handful of times. The rearrangement uses TRBV2 and TRBJ2-7; 7 bases are shared with TRBD2. The CDR3 length is 19 residues. J lost 5 bases, V lost 3 bases, and 22 bases had no gene match. The germline CDR1 and CDR2 sequences are SNHLY and FYNNEI. The CDR3 DNA is TGTGCCAGCAGTGAGTTTGAAGGATTGGGAAGGACTAGTAGCGACGAGCAGTACTTC. This translates into CASSEFEGLGRTSSDEQYF. The full variable domain, completed using reference TRBV2 and TRBJ2-7, is EPEVTQTPSHQVTQMGQEVILRCVPISNHLYFYWYRQILGQKVEFLVSFYNNEISEKSEIFDDQFSVERPDGSNFTLKIRSTKLEDSAMYFCASSEFEGLGRTSSDEQYFGPGTRLTVT.

This chain uses TRBV28 with TRBJ1-5; 7 bases line up with TRBD1. This CDR3 comprises 14 residues. With V trimmed by 4 bases and J by 4 bases, 4 bases remained unmatched. Germline lookup yields CDR1 MDHEN and CDR2 SYDVKM. CDR3 loop: CASSSDRVNQPQHF. CDR3 DNA: TGTGCCAGCAGTTCCGACAGGGTAAATCAGCCCCAGCATTTT.

This clone came up once. V usage is TRBV2 and J usage is TRBJ2-7; 8 bases agree with TRBD1. The CDR3 consists of 14 residues. V dropped 6 bases and J dropped 0; count of bases not matched to a gene: 4. CDR1 is SNHLY, CDR2 FYNNEI, per germline. CDR3 residues: CASRNRGTSYEQYF. As DNA, the CDR3 is TGTGCCAGCAGGAACAGGGGGACCTCCTACGAGCAGTACTTC.

This chain uses TRBV5-1 with TRBJ2-5, with D possibly being TRBD1 (6 bases). The CDR3 contains 15 residues. V lost 4 bases and J lost 3, with 16 bases in between. The germline V gene has CDR1 SGHRS and CDR2 YFSETQ. Here the CDR3 reads CASSDYRAIEETQYF. In DNA, the CDR3 is TGCGCCAGCAGCGATTACAGGGCCATTGAAGAGACCCAGTACTTC.

This clone was seen a single time. The rearrangement links TRBV5-1 to TRBJ2-5, with 7 bases fitting TRBD1. The V and J ends lost 4 bases and 4 bases, in that order; junction bases with no gene match: 7. Germline V gene lookup returns CDR1 SGHRS and CDR2 YFSETQ. This CDR3 is 14 amino acids long. The CDR3 is CASSGRGGVETQYF. CDR3 nucleotide sequence: TGCGCCAGCAGCGGACGAGGGGGCGTAGAGACCCAGTACTTC.

The V and J genes are TRBV10-3 and TRBJ1-1; TRBD1 matches at 12 bases. Per the germline V gene, CDR1 is ENHRY and CDR2 is SYGVKD. The CDR3 has 15 residues. V lost 6 bases to trimming and J lost 4 bases; unmatched junction nucleotides: 6. Here the CDR3 reads CAIRGDRGLLTEAFF. The CDR3 region has the DNA TGTGCCATCAGGGGGGACAGGGGGCTTCTCACTGAAGCTTTCTTT.

The V call is TRBV5-1, the J call TRBJ1-1, with TRBD1 matching 8 bases. Germline V CDR1 and CDR2: SGHRS, YFSETQ. Trimming removed 7 bases from V and 5 bases from J; junction bases left unmatched: 13. The CDR3 has 15 residues. CDR3 bases: TGCGCCAGCGCCAGGGGGCGCGCGAGGGGAACTGAAGCTTTCTTT. The encoded protein is CASARGRARGTEAFF. Variable domain in full (rest from reference TRBV5-1 and TRBJ1-1): KAGVTQTPRYLIKTRGQQVTLSCSPISGHRSVSWYQQTPGQGLQFLFEYFSETQRNKGNFPGRFSGRQFSNSRSEMNVSTLELGDSALYLCASARGRARGTEAFFGQGTRLTVV.

The gene calls are TRBV5-6 and TRBJ2-3; D remains ambiguous. The CDR3 contains 15 residues. Trimming pared 4 bases from V and 0 bases from J, leaving 12 bases between. Germline V gene data show CDR1 as SGHDT and CDR2 as YYEEEE. This CDR3 is CASSPYSRSTDTQYF. In nucleotides, the CDR3 is TGTGCCAGCAGCCCCTATAGCCGCAGCACAGATACGCAGTATTTT.

J is TRBJ2-1 and V is TRBV7-6; a weak D match, TRBD2 (6 bases). CDR1 SGHVS and CDR2 FNYEAQ come from the germline V gene. The V end lost 5 bases, the J end lost 7 bases, and 9 bases lay between the germline ends. The CDR3 has 12 residues. The CDR3: CASSPGGNEQFF. Written as DNA, the CDR3 is TGTGCCAGCAGCCCCGGGGGAAATGAGCAGTTCTTC.

V is TRBV6-5 and J is TRBJ2-4, with no clear D. Trimming took 5 bases from V and 4 from J, leaving 12 bases between them. This CDR3 comprises 14 residues. CDR1 MNHEY and CDR2 SVGAGI come from the germline V gene. CDR3 sequence (DNA): TGTGCCAGCAGTAGAGCCGGGTCTAAAAACATTCAGTACTTC. Encoded protein: CASSRAGSKNIQYF.

V usage is TRBV27 and J usage is TRBJ1-1; 7 bases match TRBD1. The germline V gene encodes CDR1 MNHEY and CDR2 SMNVEV (reference sequence). The junction had 4 bases not matched to a gene; V was cut back by 8 bases and J by 7 bases. The CDR3 extends over 11 amino acids. The CDR3 spells CASRSGGEAFF. The CDR3 DNA sequence: TGTGCCAGCCGGTCAGGGGGTGAAGCTTTCTTT.

The chain recombines TRBV30 with TRBJ1-1, with TRBD1 identical over 8 bases. Per germline, CDR1 GTSNPN and CDR2 SVGIG (reference sequence). The ends lost 0 bases at V and 4 bases at J; junction bases unmatched: 4. CDR3 length equals 14 residues. CDR3 in DNA: TGTGCCTGGAGTGTAACAGGGGGGGGCACTGAAGCTTTCTTT. Translating gives CAWSVTGGGTEAFF.

This chain connects TRBV11-3 to TRBJ2-5; TRBD1 is a possible D gene (5 bases). CDR1 and CDR2 from the germline V gene are SGHNT and YENEEA. There are 16 residues in the CDR3. Trimming removed 5 bases from V and 3 bases from J, with 19 bases in between. The CDR3 loop is CASSRRGPGSEETQYF. Written as DNA, the CDR3 is TGTGCCAGCAGCCGTCGAGGCCCAGGGTCTGAAGAGACCCAGTACTTC.

The gene calls are TRBV19 and TRBJ1-1; D is unclear. The V gene lost 1 base and the J gene lost 8 bases, with 11 bases spanning the gap. CDR3 length: 13 residues. The germline gives CDR1 LNHDA, CDR2 SQIVND (reference sequence). The CDR3 reads CASSIGVEFEAFF. As DNA, the CDR3 is TGTGCCAGTAGTATAGGCGTAGAATTCGAAGCTTTCTTT. The whole variable domain, remainder taken from reference TRBV19 and TRBJ1-1, is DGGITQSPKYLFRKEGQNVTLSCEQNLNHDAMYWYRQDPGQGLRLIYYSQIVNDFQKGDIAEGYSVSREKKESFPLTVTSAQKNPTAFYLCASSIGVEFEAFFGQGTRLTVV.

The V call is TRBV2, the J call TRBJ2-3; 8 bases map to TRBD1. The CDR3 sequence is 14 residues long. The junction had 6 bases not matched to a gene; V was cut back by 5 bases and J by 5 bases. Looked up from germline, CDR1 is SNHLY and CDR2 is FYNNEI. CDR3 in amino acids: CASSWTGNKDTQYF. The DNA for the CDR3 is TGTGCCAGCAGTTGGACAGGGAACAAAGATACGCAGTATTTT.

This chain uses TRBV2 with TRBJ1-4, with a possible D match to TRBD1 (6 bases). Germline CDR1 reads SNHLY; CDR2 reads FYNNEI. Deletions cut 6 bases from V and 5 bases from J, with 13 bases between. CDR3 length: 14 amino acids. Here the CDR3 reads CASRGTSVNEKLFF. DNA of the CDR3: TGTGCCAGCAGGGGGACATCCGTAAATGAAAAACTGTTTTTT.

The chain is built from TRBV5-1 and TRBJ2-7, with 8 bases aligning to TRBD1. Germline V gene lookup returns CDR1 SGHRS and CDR2 YFSETQ. CDR3 length: 15 amino acids. J was trimmed by 3 bases and V by 4 bases; bases with no gene match: 9. The CDR3 bases are TGCGCCAGCAGCGGGACCGGGACAGGCAACTACGAGCAGTACTTC. Its translation is CASSGTGTGNYEQYF.

V and J are TRBV4-2 and TRBJ2-7, with 11 positions matching TRBD2. V shed 5 bases and J 2 bases; nucleotides not matched to a gene: 11. Per germline, CDR1 LGHNA and CDR2 YNFKEQ. The CDR3 sequence is 17 residues long. CDR3 bases: TGTGCCAGCAGCACCCGATCCACTAGCGGGGGACCCTACGAGCAGTACTTC. Encoded protein: CASSTRSTSGGPYEQYF.

The chain is built from TRBV28 and TRBJ2-5; D perhaps matches TRBD1 (6 bases). The CDR3 is 15 amino acids. Trimming left V 2 bases short and J 3 bases short, with 13 bases between. The V gene's germline CDR1 is MDHEN and CDR2 SYDVKM. The CDR3 sequence: CASSLVDRQKETQYF. CDR3 nucleotides: TGTGCCAGCAGTTTAGTGGACAGACAGAAAGAGACCCAGTACTTC.